One and the same sample provided the 10 T cell receptor beta chains below, sequenced in a study of tumor-infiltrating lymphocytes in localized non-small cell lung cancer. Clones were read by immunoSEQ multiplex PCR, and TCRdb kept only the in-frame ones, dropping some. The sample yields approximately 2,800 clones, approximately 52% seen once. Sequenced material: uninvolved lung tissue not adjacent to the tumor. These receptors were taken from a human donor with non-small cell lung cancer.

The chain has TRBV12-2 and TRBJ2-2; TRBD2, as called in the table, went unchecked against the DNA. TRBV12-2 is flagged as a pseudogene. This CDR3 comprises 16 residues. The CDR3 region has the DNA TGTGCAAGTCGCTTAAGACGGGGGGCGAACACCGGGGAGCTGTTTTTT. It yields the protein CASRLRRGANTGELFF.

The chain has TRBV28 and TRBJ1-1; D remains ambiguous. The CDR3 runs to 14 residues. The germline V and J ends were trimmed by 8 bases and 0 bases, with 13 bases remaining between them. Germline-derived CDR1 and CDR2 are MDHEN and SYDVKM. CDR3 bases: TGTGCCAGCCAAATTAGTGAGCTGAACACTGAAGCTTTCTTT. Its protein is CASQISELNTEAFF.

As for this clone: The same CDR3 is also encoded by other DNA sequences in this sample. The rearrangement links TRBV4-3 to TRBJ2-1; D unresolved. The CDR3 is 13 residues long. Trimming stripped 0 bases from V and 8 bases from J, with 8 bases between. Germline CDR1 and CDR2: LGHNA and YSLEER. CDR3 nucleotides: TGCGCCAGCAGCCAAGAACTCCTCGATGAGCAGTTCTTC. Translated, it gives CASSQELLDEQFF.

By sample share, this clone is large. The chain is built from TRBV30 and TRBJ1-1; unclear D gene. This CDR3 has 12 residues. V was trimmed by 8 bases and J by 0 bases, leaving 10 bases between them. Germline V gene lookup returns CDR1 GTSNPN and CDR2 SVGIG (reference sequence). The CDR3 spells CAGLSMNTEAFF. The CDR3 DNA is TGTGCCGGCTTATCCATGAACACTGAAGCTTTCTTT.

This CDR3 is CASSLGTPNTGELFF. CDR3 in DNA: TGTGCCAGCAGTTTGGGGACTCCTAACACCGGGGAGCTGTTTTTT. The V and J genes are TRBV6-6 and TRBJ2-2; D perhaps matches TRBD2 (6 bases). This CDR3 has 15 residues. V gave up 4 bases and J gave up 2 bases, with 11 bases separating them. In germline, CDR1 is MNHNY, CDR2 SVGAGI (reference sequence).

The chain combines TRBV11-2 with TRBJ2-2; 7 bases align to TRBD1. V lost 3 bases and J lost 1; bases outside the gene matches: 2. The CDR3 totals 15 residues. Germline V gene sequence: CDR1 SGHAT, CDR2 FQNNGV. The CDR3 protein is CASSLNRGNTGELFF. The CDR3 nucleotides read TGTGCCAGCAGCTTGAACAGGGGGAACACCGGGGAGCTGTTTTTT.

This chain links TRBV9 with TRBJ2-2; 7 nucleotides agree with TRBD2. Per the germline V gene, CDR1 is SGDLS and CDR2 is YYNGEE. The V segment lost 2 bases and the J segment 8 bases; nucleotides outside the gene matches: 12. The CDR3 sequence is 16 residues long. The CDR3 DNA reads as TGTGCCAGCAGCGTTGATCCGGGACTAACAAGGGGGGAGCTGTTTTTT. Translated, it gives CASSVDPGLTRGELFF. Looking up the rest from reference TRBV9 and TRBJ2-2 gives the full variable domain: DSGVTQTPKHLITATGQRVTLRCSPRSGDLSVYWYQQSLDQGLQFLIQYYNGEERAKGNILERFSAQQFPDLHSELNLSSLELGDSALYFCASSVDPGLTRGELFFGEGSRLTVL.

This chain connects TRBV28 to TRBJ1-1; D gene uncertain. The ends were cut back, 4 bases at V and 2 bases at J, with 11 bases in the middle. This CDR3 region has 14 residues. CDR1 and CDR2 from the germline V gene are MDHEN and SYDVKM. CDR3 residues: CASSYGSFNTEAFF. The DNA for the CDR3 is TGTGCCAGCAGTTACGGCAGTTTTAACACTGAAGCTTTCTTT.

This clone turned up a few times. V and J are TRBV28 and TRBJ2-7; unclear D gene. Trimming shortened V by 3 bases and J by 1 base, and 10 bases separated the two germline ends. The germline CDR1 and CDR2 sequences are MDHEN and SYDVKM. This CDR3 comprises 14 residues. The CDR3 is CASSFWHSSYEQYF. CDR3 DNA: TGTGCCAGCAGTTTTTGGCACAGTTCCTACGAGCAGTACTTC.

The chain employs TRBV7-2 and TRBJ2-3, with 9 nucleotides matching TRBD1. This CDR3 is 18 amino acids long. After removal of 1 base from V and 0 bases from J, the junction contained 8 bases not matched to a gene. From germline, CDR1 is SGHTA and CDR2 FQGNSA. The CDR3 nucleotides read TGTGCCAGCAGCTTAGTAGTTTTAGGGACAGGGAGCACAGATACGCAGTATTTT. It codes for CASSLVVLGTGSTDTQYF.